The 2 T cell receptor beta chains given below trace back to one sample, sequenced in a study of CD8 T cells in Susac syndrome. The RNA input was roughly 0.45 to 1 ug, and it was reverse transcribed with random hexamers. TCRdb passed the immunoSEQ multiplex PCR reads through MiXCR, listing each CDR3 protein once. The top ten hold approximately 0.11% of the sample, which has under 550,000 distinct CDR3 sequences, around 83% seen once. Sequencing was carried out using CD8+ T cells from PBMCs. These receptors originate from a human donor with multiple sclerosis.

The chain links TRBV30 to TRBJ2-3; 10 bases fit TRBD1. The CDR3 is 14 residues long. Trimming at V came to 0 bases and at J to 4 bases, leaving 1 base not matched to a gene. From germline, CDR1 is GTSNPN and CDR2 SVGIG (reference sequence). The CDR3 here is CAWSVGTGADTQYF. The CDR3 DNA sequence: TGTGCCTGGAGTGTAGGGACAGGGGCAGATACGCAGTATTTT.

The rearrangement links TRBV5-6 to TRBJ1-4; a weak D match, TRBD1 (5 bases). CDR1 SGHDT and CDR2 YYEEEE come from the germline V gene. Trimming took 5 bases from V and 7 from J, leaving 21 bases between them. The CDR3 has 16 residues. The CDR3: CASSYGGQGNREKLFF. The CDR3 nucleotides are TGTGCCAGCAGTTATGGAGGGCAGGGAAATCGTGAAAAACTGTTTTTT.